The 7 T cell receptor beta chains listed next were all sequenced from one sample in a study of blood T cell repertoires in COVID-19 (TCRdb year 2020). The method was the immunoSEQ multiplex PCR assay. In TCRdb, the immuneACCESS table is reduced to in-frame sequences with V and J assigned. These tables do not hold every clone; where another copy was compared, an unresolved V gene accounts for under half, and the others remain unexplained. The sample profile shows 50,000 to 65,000 clones; more than 90% of them were found once. Approximately 6% of the sample is in the top ten clones. The sample comprised peripheral blood. These receptors originate from a human donor in a cohort sampled during active COVID-19.

The V and J genes are TRBV3-1 (or the pseudogene TRBV3-2) and TRBJ1-5; 11 bases fit TRBD1. CDR1 is LGHDT, CDR2 YNNKEL, per germline (reference sequence). With V trimmed by 5 bases and J by 0 bases, 3 bases remained unmatched. There are 16 residues in the CDR3. CDR3 nucleotides: TGTGCCAGCAGCGCCGGGACAGGGGGTAGCAATCAGCCCCAGCATTTT. Its protein product is CASSAGTGGSNQPQHF.

CDR3 sequence: CALRGADYGYTF. For the CDR3, the DNA is TGTGCCCTACGTGGGGCCGACTATGGCTACACCTTC. The chain employs TRBV28 and TRBJ1-2, with D maybe TRBD1 (5 bases). The CDR3 consists of 12 residues. Germline V gives CDR1 MDHEN, CDR2 SYDVKM. Trimming removed 11 bases at V and 3 bases at J, with 13 bases between.

V is TRBV12-3 or TRBV12-4 and J is TRBJ1-2; D is undetermined. The CDR3 length is 13 residues. Trimming took off 1 base at V and 6 bases at J, with 9 bases between the two ends. The CDR3: CASSLGTVDGYTF. CDR3 nucleotide sequence: TGTGCCAGCAGTTTAGGCACGGTGGATGGCTACACCTTC.

The gene calls are TRBV11-3 and TRBJ2-1; TRBD1 is a possible D gene (6 bases). The CDR3 runs 13 residues. Germline V lookup: CDR1 SGHNT, CDR2 YENEEA. V lost 6 bases and J lost 2, with 8 bases in between. The DNA for the CDR3 is TGTGCCAGCAGTAGGGACACCTACAATGAGCAGTTCTTC. Protein sequence: CASSRDTYNEQFF.

The chain combines TRBV2 with TRBJ2-4, with D perhaps TRBD2 (6 bases). CDR3 length equals 15 residues. V lost 1 base and J lost 0, with 7 bases in between. CDR1 and CDR2 from the germline V gene are SNHLY and FYNNEI. The CDR3 is CASSEGGVAKNIQYF. CDR3 nucleotides: TGTGCCAGCAGTGAAGGGGGGGTAGCCAAAAACATTCAGTACTTC.

The V call is TRBV5-1, the J call TRBJ1-4; D unresolved. This CDR3 spans 15 amino acids. Germline CDR1 and CDR2: SGHRS and YFSETQ. V gave up 0 bases and J gave up 5 bases, with 11 bases separating them. CDR3 loop: CASSLVPGPNEKLFF. In DNA, the CDR3 is TGCGCCAGCAGCTTGGTTCCGGGTCCAAATGAAAAACTGTTTTTT.

V usage is TRBV6-2 or TRBV6-3 and J usage is TRBJ2-1; 10 bases fit TRBD2. Germline CDR1 is MNHEY and CDR2 is SVGEGT. The CDR3 runs to 17 residues. V was clipped by 2 bases and J by 3 bases; unmatched bases: 7. The CDR3 DNA is TGTGCCAGCAGTTACGAGCACACTAGCGGGATCTACAATGAGCAGTTCTTC. Translating gives CASSYEHTSGIYNEQFF.